This T cell receptor beta chain was obtained from a study of T-cell reconstitution after alpha-beta-depleted transplantation in children. General study findings and limits: The authors attributed T-cell counts and diversity one year after transplant mostly to newly produced T cells.

Germline V lookup: CDR1 SQVTM, CDR2 ANQGSEA. The V and J ends lost 6 bases and 1 base respectively, with 11 bases between them. CDR3 length: 13 residues. This clonotype was detected ten times or more. Its target is unknown. Unique molecular identifiers were used to barcode this TCRbeta library. A single record per CDR3 protein comes from TCRdb applying MiXCR to the PCR reads. The table lists 200,000 or so distinct CDR3 sequences, 6.3% of them singletons. This sequence joins TRBV29-1 and TRBJ2-3; D is perhaps TRBD2 (5 bases). The clonotype originates from a girl under three years old with combined immunodeficiency, due to receive a stem cell transplant. This specimen consisted of PBMCs, obtained before TCRalphabeta/CD19-depleted stem cell transplant. The CDR3 bases are TGCAGCGTGAGGGAGATGGGCACAGATACGCAGTATTTT. This encodes CSVREMGTDTQYF.